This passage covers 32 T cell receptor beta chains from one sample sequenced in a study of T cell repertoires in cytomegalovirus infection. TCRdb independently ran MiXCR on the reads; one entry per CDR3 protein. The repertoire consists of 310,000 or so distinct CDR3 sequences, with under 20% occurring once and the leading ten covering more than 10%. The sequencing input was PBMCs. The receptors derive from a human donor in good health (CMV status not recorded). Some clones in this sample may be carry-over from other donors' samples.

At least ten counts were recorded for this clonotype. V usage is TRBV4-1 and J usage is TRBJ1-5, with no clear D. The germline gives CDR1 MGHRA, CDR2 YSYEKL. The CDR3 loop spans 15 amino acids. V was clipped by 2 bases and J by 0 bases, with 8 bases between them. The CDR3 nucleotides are TGCGCCAGCAGCCAATTTCAGCATAGCAATCAGCCCCAGCATTTT. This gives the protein CASSQFQHSNQPQHF.

In DNA, the CDR3 is TGTGCCAGCAGCCGTGAAATGGGTTCCGTCACAGATACGCAGTATTTT. This translates into CASSREMGSVTDTQYF. This chain links TRBV3-1 with TRBJ2-3; D gene uncertain. V dropped 4 bases and J dropped 2 bases, with 16 bases sitting between them. Germline loops: CDR1 LGHDT, CDR2 YNNKEL (reference sequence). This CDR3 has 16 residues.

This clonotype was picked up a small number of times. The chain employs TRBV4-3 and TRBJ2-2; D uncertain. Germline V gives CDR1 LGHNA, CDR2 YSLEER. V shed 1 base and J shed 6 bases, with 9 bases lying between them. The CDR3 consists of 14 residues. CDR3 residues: CASSQVGLAGELFF. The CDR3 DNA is TGCGCCAGCAGCCAAGTTGGGCTAGCCGGGGAGCTGTTTTTT.

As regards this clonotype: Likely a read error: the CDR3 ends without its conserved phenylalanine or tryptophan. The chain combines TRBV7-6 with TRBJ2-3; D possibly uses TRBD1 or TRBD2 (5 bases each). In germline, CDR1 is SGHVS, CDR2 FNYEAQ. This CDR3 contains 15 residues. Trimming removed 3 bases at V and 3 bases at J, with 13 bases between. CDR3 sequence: CASSFAGTLTDTQYL. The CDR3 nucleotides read TGTGCCAGCAGCTTTGCCGGGACCCTTACAGATACGCAGTATTTG.

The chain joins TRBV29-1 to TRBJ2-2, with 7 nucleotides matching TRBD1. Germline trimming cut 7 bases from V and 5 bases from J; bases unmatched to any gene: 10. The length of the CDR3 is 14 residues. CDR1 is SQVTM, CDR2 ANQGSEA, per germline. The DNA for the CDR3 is TGCAGCGCCAGGACAGGCGGTCGGACCGGGGAGCTGTTTTTT. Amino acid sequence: CSARTGGRTGELFF.

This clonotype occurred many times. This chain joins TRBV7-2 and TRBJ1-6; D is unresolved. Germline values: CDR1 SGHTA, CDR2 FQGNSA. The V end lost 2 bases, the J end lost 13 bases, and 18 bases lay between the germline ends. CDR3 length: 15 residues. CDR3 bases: TGTGCCAGCAGCTTATCGGGTCGCGGCCGCGTTCCCCTCCACTTT. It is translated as CASSLSGRGRVPLHF.

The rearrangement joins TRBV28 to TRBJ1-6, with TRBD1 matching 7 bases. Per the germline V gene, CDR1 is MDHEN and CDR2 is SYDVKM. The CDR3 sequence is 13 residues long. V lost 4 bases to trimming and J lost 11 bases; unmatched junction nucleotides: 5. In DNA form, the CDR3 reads TGTGCCAGCAGTTCAACAGGGGTACCACCCCTCCACTTT. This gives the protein CASSSTGVPPLHF.

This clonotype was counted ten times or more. Here the CDR3 reads CASSPRTQTPSGANVLTF. CDR3 nucleotides: TGTGCCAGTAGTCCGCGGACTCAAACCCCCTCTGGGGCCAACGTCCTGACTTTC. The V gene is TRBV19, the J gene TRBJ2-6; possibly TRBD2 for D (5 bases). The germline V and J ends were trimmed by 5 bases and 0 bases, with 17 bases remaining between them. Germline CDR1 is LNHDA and CDR2 is SQIVND (reference sequence). This CDR3 is built from 18 residues.

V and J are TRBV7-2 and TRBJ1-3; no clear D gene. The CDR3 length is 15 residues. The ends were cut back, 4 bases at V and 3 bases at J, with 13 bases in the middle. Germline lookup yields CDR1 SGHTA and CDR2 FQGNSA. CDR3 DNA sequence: TGTGCCAGCAGCTCCGGGAGGCACGGTGGAAACACCATATATTTT. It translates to CASSSGRHGGNTIYF.

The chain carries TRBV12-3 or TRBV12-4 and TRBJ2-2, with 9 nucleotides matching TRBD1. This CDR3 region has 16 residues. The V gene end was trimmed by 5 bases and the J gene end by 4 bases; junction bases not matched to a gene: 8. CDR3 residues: CASSPGTGISTGELFF. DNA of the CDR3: TGTGCCAGCAGTCCCGGGACAGGGATAAGCACCGGGGAGCTGTTTTTT.

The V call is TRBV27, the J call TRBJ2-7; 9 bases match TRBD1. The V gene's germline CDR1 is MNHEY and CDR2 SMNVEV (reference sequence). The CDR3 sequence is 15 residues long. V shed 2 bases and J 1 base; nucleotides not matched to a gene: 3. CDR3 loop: CASSLMGQGSYEQYF. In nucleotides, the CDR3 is TGTGCCAGCAGTTTAATGGGACAGGGATCCTACGAGCAGTACTTC.

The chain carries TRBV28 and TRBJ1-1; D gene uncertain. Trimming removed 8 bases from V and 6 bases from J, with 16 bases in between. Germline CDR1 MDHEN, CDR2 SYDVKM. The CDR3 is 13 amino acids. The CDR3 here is CASSDSGSAEAFF. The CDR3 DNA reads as TGTGCCAGCTCCGATTCGGGGAGTGCTGAAGCTTTCTTT.

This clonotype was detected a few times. CDR3 nucleotide sequence: TGCGCCAGCCAACAGGGAAACACCGGGGAGCTGTTTTTT. This sequence encodes CASQQGNTGELFF. The V gene is TRBV5-1, the J gene TRBJ2-2; TRBD1 might be the D (6 bases). Looked up from germline, CDR1 is SGHRS and CDR2 is YFSETQ. V gave up 7 bases and J gave up 2 bases, with 9 bases separating them. The CDR3 has 13 amino acids.

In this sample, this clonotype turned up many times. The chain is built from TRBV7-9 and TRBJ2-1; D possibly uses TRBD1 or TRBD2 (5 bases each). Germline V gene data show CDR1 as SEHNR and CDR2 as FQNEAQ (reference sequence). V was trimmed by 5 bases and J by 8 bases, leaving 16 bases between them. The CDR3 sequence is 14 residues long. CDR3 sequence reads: CASSTGAGVDEQFF. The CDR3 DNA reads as TGTGCCAGCAGCACCGGGGCTGGAGTGGATGAGCAGTTCTTC.

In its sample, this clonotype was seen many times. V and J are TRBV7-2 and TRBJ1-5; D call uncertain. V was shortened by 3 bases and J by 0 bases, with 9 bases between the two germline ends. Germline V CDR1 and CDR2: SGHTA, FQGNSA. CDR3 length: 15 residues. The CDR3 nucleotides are TGTGCCAGCAGCTTTGCGGTAAATAGCAATCAGCCCCAGCATTTT. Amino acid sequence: CASSFAVNSNQPQHF.

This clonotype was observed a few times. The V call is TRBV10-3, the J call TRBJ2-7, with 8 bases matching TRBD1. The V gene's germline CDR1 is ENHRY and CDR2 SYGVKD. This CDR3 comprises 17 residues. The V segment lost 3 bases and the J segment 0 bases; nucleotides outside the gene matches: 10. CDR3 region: CAISDHPGQVYSYEQYF. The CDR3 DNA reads TGTGCCATCAGTGATCACCCGGGACAGGTTTACTCCTACGAGCAGTACTTC.

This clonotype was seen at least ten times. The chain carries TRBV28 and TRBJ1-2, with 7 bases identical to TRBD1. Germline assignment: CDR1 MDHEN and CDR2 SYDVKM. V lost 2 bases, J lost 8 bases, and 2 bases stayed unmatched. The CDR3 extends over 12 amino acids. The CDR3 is CASSLAGGGYTF. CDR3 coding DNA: TGTGCCAGCAGTTTAGCAGGGGGAGGCTACACCTTC.

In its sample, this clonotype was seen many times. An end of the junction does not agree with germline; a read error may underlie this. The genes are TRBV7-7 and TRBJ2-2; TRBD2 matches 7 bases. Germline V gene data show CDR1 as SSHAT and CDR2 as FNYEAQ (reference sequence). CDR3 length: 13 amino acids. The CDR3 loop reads CASSFNSGGELFF. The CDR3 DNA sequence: TGTGCTAGCAGCTTCAATAGCGGGGGGGAGCTGTTTTTT.

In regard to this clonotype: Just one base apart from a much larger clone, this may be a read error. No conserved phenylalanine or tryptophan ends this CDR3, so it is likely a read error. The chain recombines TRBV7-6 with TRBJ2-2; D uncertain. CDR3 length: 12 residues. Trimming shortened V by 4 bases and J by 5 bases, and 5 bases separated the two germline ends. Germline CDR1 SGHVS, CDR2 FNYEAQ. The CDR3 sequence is CASSYMTGELFS. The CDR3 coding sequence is TGTGCCAGCAGCTACATGACCGGGGAGCTGTTTTCT.

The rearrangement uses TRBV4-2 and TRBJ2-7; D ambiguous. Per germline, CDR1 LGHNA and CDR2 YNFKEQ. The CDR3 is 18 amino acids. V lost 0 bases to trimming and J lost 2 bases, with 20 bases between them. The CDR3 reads CASSQDYWRPPTPYEQYF. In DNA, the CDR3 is TGTGCCAGCAGCCAAGATTACTGGCGGCCACCGACTCCCTACGAGCAGTACTTC.

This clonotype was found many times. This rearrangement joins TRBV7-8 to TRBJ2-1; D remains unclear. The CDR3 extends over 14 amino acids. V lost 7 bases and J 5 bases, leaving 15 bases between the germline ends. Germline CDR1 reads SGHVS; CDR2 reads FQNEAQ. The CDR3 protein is CASNYRRTDNEQFF. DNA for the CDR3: TGTGCCAGCAACTACCGGAGAACCGACAATGAGCAGTTCTTC. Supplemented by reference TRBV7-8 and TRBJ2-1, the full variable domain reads GAGVSQSPRYKVAKRGQDVALRCDPISGHVSLFWYQQALGQGPEFLTYFQNEAQLDKSGLPSDRFFAERPEGSVSTLKIQRTQQEDSAVYLCASNYRRTDNEQFFGPGTRLTVL.

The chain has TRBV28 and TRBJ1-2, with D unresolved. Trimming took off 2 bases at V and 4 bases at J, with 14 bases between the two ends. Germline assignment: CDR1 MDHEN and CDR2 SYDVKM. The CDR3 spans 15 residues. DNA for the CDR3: TGTGCCAGCAGTTTAAGCTCCAGACATAGCTATGGCTACACCTTC. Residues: CASSLSSRHSYGYTF.

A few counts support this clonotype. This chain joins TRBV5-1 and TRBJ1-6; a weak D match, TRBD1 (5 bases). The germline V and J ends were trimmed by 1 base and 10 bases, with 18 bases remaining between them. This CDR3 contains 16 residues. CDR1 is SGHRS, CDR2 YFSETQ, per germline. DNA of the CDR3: TGCGCCAGCAGCTTGCCCTCCGGGGGGACCGACTCACCCCTCCACTTT. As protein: CASSLPSGGTDSPLHF. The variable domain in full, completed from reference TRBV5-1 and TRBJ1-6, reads KAGVTQTPRYLIKTRGQQVTLSCSPISGHRSVSWYQQTPGQGLQFLFEYFSETQRNKGNFPGRFSGRQFSNSRSEMNVSTLELGDSALYLCASSLPSGGTDSPLHFGNGTRLTVT.

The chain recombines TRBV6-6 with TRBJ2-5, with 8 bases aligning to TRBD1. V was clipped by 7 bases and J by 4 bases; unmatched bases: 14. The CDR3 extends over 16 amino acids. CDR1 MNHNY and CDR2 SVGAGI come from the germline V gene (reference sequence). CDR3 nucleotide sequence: TGTGCCAGCACGACAGGGGTTCGGTCGGCTTTAGAGACCCAGTACTTC. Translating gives CASTTGVRSALETQYF.

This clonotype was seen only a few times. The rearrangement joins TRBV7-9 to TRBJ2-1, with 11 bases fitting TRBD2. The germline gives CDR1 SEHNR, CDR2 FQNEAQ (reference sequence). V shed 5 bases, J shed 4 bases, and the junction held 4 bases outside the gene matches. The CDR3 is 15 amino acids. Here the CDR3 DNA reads TGTGCCAGCAGCCCACTAGCGGGGGATTACAATGAGCAGTTCTTC. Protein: CASSPLAGDYNEQFF. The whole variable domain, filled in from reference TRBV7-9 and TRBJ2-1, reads DTGVSQNPRHKITKRGQNVTFRCDPISEHNRLYWYRQTLGQGPEFLTYFQNEAQLEKSRLLSDRFSAERPKGSFSTLEIQRTEQGDSAMYLCASSPLAGDYNEQFFGPGTRLTVL.

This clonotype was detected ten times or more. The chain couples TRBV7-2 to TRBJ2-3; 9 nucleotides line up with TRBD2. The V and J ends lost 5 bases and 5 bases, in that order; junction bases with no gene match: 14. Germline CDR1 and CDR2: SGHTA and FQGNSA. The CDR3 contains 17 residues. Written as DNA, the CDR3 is TGTGCCAGCAGCCCTAATAGCGGGGGATGGGCGCGAGATACGCAGTATTTT. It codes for CASSPNSGGWARDTQYF.

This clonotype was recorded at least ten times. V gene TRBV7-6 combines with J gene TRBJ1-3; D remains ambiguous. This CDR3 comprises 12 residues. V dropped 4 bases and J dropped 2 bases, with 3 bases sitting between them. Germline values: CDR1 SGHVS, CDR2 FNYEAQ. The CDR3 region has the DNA TGTGCCAGCAGCTCTGCTGGAAACACCATATATTTT. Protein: CASSSAGNTIYF.

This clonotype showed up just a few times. In DNA form, the CDR3 reads TGCGCCAGCAGCTGGGGTCCTGTGGTGAGCGGGGGGAACAATGAGCAGTTCTTC. Its translation is CASSWGPVVSGGNNEQFF. The V gene is TRBV5-1, the J gene TRBJ2-1; 9 bases are a match to TRBD2. The CDR3 extends over 18 amino acids. Unmatched junction bases numbered 15, after V lost 3 bases and J lost 5 bases. Germline CDR1 reads SGHRS; CDR2 reads YFSETQ.

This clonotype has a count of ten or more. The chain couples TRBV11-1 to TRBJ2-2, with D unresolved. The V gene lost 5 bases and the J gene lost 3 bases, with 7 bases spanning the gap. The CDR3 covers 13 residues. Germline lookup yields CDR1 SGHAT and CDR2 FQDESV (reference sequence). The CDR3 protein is CASSALDTGELFF. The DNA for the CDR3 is TGTGCCAGCAGCGCATTGGACACCGGGGAGCTGTTTTTT. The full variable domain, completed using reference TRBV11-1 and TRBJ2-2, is EAEVAQSPRYKITEKSQAVAFWCDPISGHATLYWYRQILGQGPELLVQFQDESVVDDSQLPKDRFSAERLKGVDSTLKIQPAELGDSAMYLCASSALDTGELFFGEGSRLTVL.

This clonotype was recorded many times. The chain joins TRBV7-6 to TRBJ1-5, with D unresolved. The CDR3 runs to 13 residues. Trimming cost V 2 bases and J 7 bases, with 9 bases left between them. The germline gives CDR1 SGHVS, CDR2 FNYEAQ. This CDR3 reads CASSLSLRQPQHF. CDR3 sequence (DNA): TGTGCCAGCAGCTTAAGCCTCCGCCAGCCCCAGCATTTT.

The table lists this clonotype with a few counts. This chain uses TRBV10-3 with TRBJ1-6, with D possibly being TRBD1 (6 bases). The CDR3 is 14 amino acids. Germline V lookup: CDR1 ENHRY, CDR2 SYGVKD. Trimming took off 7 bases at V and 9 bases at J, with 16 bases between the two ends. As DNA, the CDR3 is TGTGCCATCAATACGGACAGTGGGAGTTCACCCCTCCACTTT. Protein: CAINTDSGSSPLHF.

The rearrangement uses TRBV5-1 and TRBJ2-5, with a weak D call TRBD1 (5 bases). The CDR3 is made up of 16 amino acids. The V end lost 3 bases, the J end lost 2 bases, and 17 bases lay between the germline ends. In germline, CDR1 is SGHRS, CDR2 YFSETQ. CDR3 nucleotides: TGCGCCAGCAGCTCAGGACACACTGGGGCACAAGAGACCCAGTACTTC. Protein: CASSSGHTGAQETQYF.